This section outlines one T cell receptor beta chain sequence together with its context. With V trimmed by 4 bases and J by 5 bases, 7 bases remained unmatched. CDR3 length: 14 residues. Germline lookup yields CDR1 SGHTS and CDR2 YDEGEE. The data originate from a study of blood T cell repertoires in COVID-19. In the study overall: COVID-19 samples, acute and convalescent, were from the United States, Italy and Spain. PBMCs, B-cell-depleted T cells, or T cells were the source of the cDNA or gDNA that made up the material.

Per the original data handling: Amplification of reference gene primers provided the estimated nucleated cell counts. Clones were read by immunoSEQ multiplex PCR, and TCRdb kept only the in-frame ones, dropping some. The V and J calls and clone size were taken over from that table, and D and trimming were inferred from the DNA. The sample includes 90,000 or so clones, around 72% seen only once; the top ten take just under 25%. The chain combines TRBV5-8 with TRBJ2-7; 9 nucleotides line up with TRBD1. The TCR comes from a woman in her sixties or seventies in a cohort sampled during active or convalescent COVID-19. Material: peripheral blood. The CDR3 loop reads CASSKGQGVNEQYF. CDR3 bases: TGTGCCAGCAGCAAGGGACAGGGAGTTAACGAGCAGTACTTC.